The source of this T cell receptor (beta chain) is a study of cytomegalovirus exposure and HLA in healthy donors. In the study overall: Unique TCRs numbering around 85 million, obtained from HLA-typed donors, made up an early data release.

Study outcomes and limitations: The authors considered a cluster of highly shared sequence variants likely to be a sequencing artifact. The authors later linked a missense DCLRE1C variant to TCR beta V- and J-gene trimming.

Use of 60 Vbeta and 13 Jbeta primers characterized the PCR. Profiling relied on immunoSEQ multiplex PCR, and the TCRdb table lists in-frame clones only, not all of them. There are around 140,000 clones in the sample; approximately 87% occur only once, and 1.5% to 1.9% lies in the top ten. Germline V lookup: CDR1 MNHEY, CDR2 SMNVEV (reference sequence). There are 15 residues in the CDR3. This clone has a handful of counts. Its target is unknown. The chain recombines TRBV27 with TRBJ2-5; a weak D match, TRBD1 (6 bases). Near its end, the DNA agrees better with TRBJ2-7, so the J call may be wrong. The sequencing sample was made of PBMCs. This sequence was found in a man in his forties or fifties in good health and CMV-seronegative. As DNA, the CDR3 is TGTGCCAGCAGTTTAAATAGTGGGGGCCCCTACGAGCAGTACTTC. Translated: CASSLNSGGPYEQYF.